This TCR beta chain was sequenced during a study of blood T cell repertoires in COVID-19 (dated by TCRdb to the early 2020s). Describing the broader study: The collaborator samples originated in the United States, Italy and Spain and spanned the acute and convalescent phases of COVID-19. The prospective study material was composed of cDNA or gDNA derived from T cells, B-cell-depleted T cells, or PBMCs. Deeply sampled blood TCRbeta repertoires from subjects exposed to, actively infected with, or recovered from COVID-19 were included in the dataset. A freely available public database, intended as a resource for researchers studying the immune response to SARS-CoV-2, is where the repertoires were released. The samples were drawn from two sources: the first 160 participants of the ongoing ImmuneRACE study, and about 1,300 subjects contributed by 6 global collaborators. A de-identified subject ID, COVID-19 status, age in years and sex were almost always included in the sample metadata. Where available, HLA class I and class II types were obtained from metadata supplied by the sample provider rather than from assay-based typing. General study outcomes and caveats: The quantity of clinical and demographic metadata differed by source and by participant and was supplied without curation.

TCRbeta CDR3 regions were amplified from genomic DNA using the immunoSEQ Assay, a bias-controlled multiplex PCR. The authors' analysis ran thus. The number of nucleated cells in each sample was estimated by amplification of reference gene primers within the assay. To quantify the absolute abundance of each unique TCRbeta CDR3 rearrangement, sequence reads were collapsed and filtered. For each sample, productive Simpson clonality was calculated as the square root of Simpson's diversity index over productive rearrangements. TCRdb obtained this table from immuneACCESS and retained in-frame rearrangements with V and J assigned. These tables miss some clones; where compared with another copy, unresolved V genes account for less than half of the shortfall, and the remainder is unexplained. V and J calls and clone size are those listed in that table; D and trimming were worked out from the DNA. The sample has approximately 74,000 clones on record, approximately 86% of them singletons. The top ten constitute around 1.9% of the sample.

The collaborating institutions used their own protocols to collect whole blood in K2EDTA tubes. For TCRbeta analysis, collaborator samples were shipped as frozen whole blood, as isolated PBMCs, or as DNA extracted from either sample type. V is cut by 1 base and J by 0 bases, and the space between the germline ends is 11 bases. CDR1 and CDR2 are drawn from the germline V gene: SGHRS, YFSETQ. The CDR3 contains 16 residues, cysteine and phenylalanine counted. Only the CDR3 region is kept as DNA, spanning 48 bases read in frame from base 1. This clone was found once. Its antigen has not been determined. It has no much larger one-base neighbor in the sample; base qualities were not kept.

The rearrangement joined TRBV5-1 to TRBJ2-1; the D gene lacks a confident call. The origin of this receptor is a woman in her fifties or sixties with acute or convalescent COVID-19. Sample: peripheral blood. The CDR3 region: CASSLTVYRSYNEQFF. The bases are TGCGCCAGCAGCTTGACGGTTTACCGCTCCTACAATGAGCAGTTCTTC.